The rows below give T cell receptor beta chains drawn from one sample of a study of cytomegalovirus exposure and HLA in healthy donors. The data were produced by immunoSEQ multiplex PCR, yet TCRdb's version contains in-frame clones alone and is incomplete. The sample records over 150,000 clones, 80% being singletons. Sequenced: PBMCs. All receptors derive from a boy younger than 18 in good health and CMV-seronegative. The CDR3 runs from the conserved cysteine through the conserved F or W. Fields, in order: CDR3 DNA, CDR3 protein, D gene, V gene, clone size, J gene. A D gene is named only where the DNA matches it firmly. The size entry is marked missing in some rows and otherwise reads once, few, many or a size class.

TGCGCCAGCAGTGAGGGCCGATTGGCCGGGGAGCTGTTTTTT CASSEGRLAGELFF . TRBV10-1 . TRBJ2-2
TGTGCCAGCAGCAAAAGGAGTAGAGGGGGTTCGCAGTACTTC CASSKRSRGGSQYF . TRBV21-1 . TRBJ2-7
TGTGCCAGCAGTTTTGACATTTGGAACACTGAAGCTTTCTTT CASSFDIWNTEAFF . TRBV27 . TRBJ1-1
TGTGCCAGCAGAATCGGACTAGCGGGAGCCAATGAGCAGTTCTTC CASRIGLAGANEQFF TRBD2 TRBV6-1 . TRBJ2-1
TGTGCCAGCAGCCAAGGAGAACGGGGGGGCTACGAGCAGTACTTC CASSQGERGGYEQYF TRBD2 TRBV4-2 . TRBJ2-7
TGTGCCAGCAGCAGAGGACAGGGAAGGGGCTACACCTTC CASSRGQGRGYTF TRBD1 TRBV27 . TRBJ1-2
TGCGCCAGCAGCTTGGAGCGGGCTTTGAATGAAAAACTGTTTTTT CASSLERALNEKLFF . TRBV5-1 . TRBJ1-4
TGTGCCAGCAGCCAAGTACGAGCGGGGGCCGAAACTAGACTTTTGAATGAGCAGTTCTTC CASSQVRAGAETRLLNEQFF TRBD2 TRBV14 . TRBJ2-1
TGTGCCAGCAGCCGGCAGGGAACGGCAGCTTTCTTT CASSRQGTAAFF . TRBV11-3 . TRBJ1-1
TGTGCCAGCAGCCTCGAGGTGGACACTGAAGCTTTCTTT CASSLEVDTEAFF . TRBV6-5 . TRBJ1-1
TGTGCCACCAGCAGAGATCACCGAGACAGGAAGAGCTATGGCTACACCTTC CATSRDHRDRKSYGYTF . TRBV15 . TRBJ1-2
TGCGCCAGCAGCTTTTCCCGGACAGGGGCGAACGGGGCCGGGGAGCTGTTTTTT CASSFSRTGANGAGELFF TRBD1 TRBV5-1 few TRBJ2-2
TGTGCCAGCAGCTTGTCTAGCCGGGGTCTAACTACGGGTGAAAAACTGTTTTTT CASSLSSRGLTTGEKLFF . TRBV5-6 . TRBJ1-4
TGTGCCAGTCGTGGGCAGCCTAACACTGAAGCTTTCTTT CASRGQPNTEAFF . TRBV19 . TRBJ1-1
TGTGCCAGCAGCTTAGCGGGACAGGGGAAGCAGTACTTC CASSLAGQGKQYF TRBD1 TRBV7-3 . TRBJ2-5
TGTGCCAGCAGCGCCCAATTGAGCTCCTATAATTCACCCCTCCACTTT CASSAQLSSYNSPLHF . TRBV5-4 . TRBJ1-6
TGTGCCTGGAGTACAAGACGGGGTTCGGAAGCTTTCTTT CAWSTRRGSEAFF . TRBV30 . TRBJ1-1
TGTGCCAGCAGGGAGGGACAGATCTACGAGCAGTACTTC CASREGQIYEQYF . TRBV6-5 once TRBJ2-7
TGTGCCAGCAGCCTGCGGGCCTCCCGTATGAACACTGAAGCTTTCTTT CASSLRASRMNTEAFF . TRBV14 . TRBJ1-1
TGTGCCAGTAGAGGGGCTAGCGGGACAGAGACCCAGTACTTC CASRGASGTETQYF TRBD2 TRBV19 . TRBJ2-5
TGTGCCAGCAGTTTACAGGGGGACGGTGACACTGAAGCTTTCTTT CASSLQGDGDTEAFF TRBD1 TRBV27 . TRBJ1-1
TGTGCCACCAGCAGAGTCAGGGGCCTCTCCTATAATTCACCCCTCCACTTT CATSRVRGLSYNSPLHF . TRBV15 . TRBJ1-6
TGTGCCACCAAGGGAGCGGTTTCGAACTATGGCTACACCTTC CATKGAVSNYGYTF . TRBV10-3 . TRBJ1-2
TGTGCCAGCAGTCGGACAGGGGGCAGTTACGAGCAGTACTTC CASSRTGGSYEQYF TRBD1 TRBV6-5 . TRBJ2-7
TGTGCCTGGAGTGTACCAGGTAACGATGAGCAGTTCTTC CAWSVPGNDEQFF . TRBV30 few TRBJ2-1
TGTGCCAGCAGTTTGGCAGGGGTATACAATGAGCAGTTCTTC CASSLAGVYNEQFF . TRBV6-5 . TRBJ2-1
TGTGCCAGCAGCCCTTGGGACAGGGGGCCCTACGAGCAGTACTTC CASSPWDRGPYEQYF TRBD1 TRBV5-6 . TRBJ2-7
TGCGCCAGCAGCCAAGATCCTGTCTCCTACGAGCAGTACTTC CASSQDPVSYEQYF . TRBV4-1 . TRBJ2-7
TGTGCCAGCAGCTTGGACTACTATGGCTACACCTTC CASSLDYYGYTF . TRBV5-4 . TRBJ1-2
TGTGCCAGTGGGGGACAGGTGAACACTGAAGCTTTCTTT CASGGQVNTEAFF TRBD1 TRBV19 . TRBJ1-1